Each of the 7 T cell receptor beta chains below was sequenced from the same sample in a study of shared clonotypes between healthy human individuals (dated by TCRdb to about 2020). Libraries were made using the immunoSEQ multiplex PCR assay. Drawn from immuneACCESS, this table holds only the in-frame rearrangements with V and J called that TCRdb kept. Clones are partly lost; checked studies trace under half to an unresolved V gene and leave the rest unexplained. The sample contains 2,500,000 or so clones, approximately 94% of them found a single time. Of the sample, 0.36% falls within the top ten clones. The material sequenced was naive CD4+ T cells from PBMCs. Sample cell subset or site, as interpreted from the label and publication: CD45RA+ positively selected. The receptors come from a man aged 18 to 30 in good health. Some clones in this sample may be carry-over from other donors' samples.

This chain joins TRBV11-2 and TRBJ1-1; D gene unclear. Per the germline V gene, CDR1 is SGHAT and CDR2 is FQNNGV. The V end was cut by 1 base, the J end by 3 bases, with 6 bases between. This CDR3 is 13 amino acids long. The CDR3 loop is CASSLVGYTEAFF. CDR3 nucleotides: TGTGCCAGCAGCTTAGTGGGCTACACTGAAGCTTTCTTT.

For the CDR3, the DNA is TGTGCCAGCAGACCCACCCGGGGGTTGGGCACAGATACGCAGTATTTT. Residues: CASRPTRGLGTDTQYF. The rearrangement links TRBV28 to TRBJ2-3; D is perhaps TRBD2 (6 bases). Germline V gives CDR1 MDHEN, CDR2 SYDVKM. The CDR3 extends over 16 amino acids. V dropped 6 bases and J dropped 1 base, with 17 bases sitting between them.

This clone showed up just once. The chain has TRBV18 and TRBJ2-3, with 9 bases lining up with TRBD2. Unmatched junction bases numbered 4, after V lost 4 bases and J lost 2 bases. Germline lookup yields CDR1 KGHSH and CDR2 LQKENI. This CDR3 is built from 15 residues. The CDR3 nucleotides are TGTGCCAGCTCACGGGCGGGAGGGCCCACAGATACGCAGTATTTT. Protein sequence: CASSRAGGPTDTQYF.

The CDR3 here is CASSAPQPQHF. The CDR3, as DNA: TGTGCCAGCAGTGCCCCACAGCCCCAGCATTTT. The chain carries TRBV6-1 and TRBJ1-5, with D uncertain. Germline V gives CDR1 MNHNS, CDR2 SASEGT. This CDR3 region has 11 residues. The ends were cut back, 4 bases at V and 7 bases at J, with 5 bases in the middle.

The chain carries TRBV15 and TRBJ1-3, with 7 bases identical to TRBD1. The V segment lost 1 base and the J segment 1 base; nucleotides outside the gene matches: 4. Looked up from germline, CDR1 is LNHNV and CDR2 is YYDKDF (reference sequence). The CDR3 is 16 amino acids. The CDR3 DNA follows: TGTGCCACCAGCAGAGGGTCGACAGGGTCTGGAAACACCATATATTTT. Amino acid sequence: CATSRGSTGSGNTIYF.

The CDR3 nucleotides read TGTGCCAGCAGCTTACATGGTCTGAACACTGAAGCTTTCTTT. Its protein product is CASSLHGLNTEAFF. This rearrangement joins TRBV7-2 to TRBJ1-1; D remains unclear. Trimming pared 2 bases from V and 0 bases from J, leaving 7 bases between. The germline CDR1 and CDR2 sequences are SGHTA and FQGNSA. The CDR3 covers 14 residues.

J is TRBJ2-5 and V is TRBV9; the match to TRBD2 covers 13 bases. V was pared by 9 bases and J by 5 bases, with 13 bases of the junction left unmatched. This CDR3 has 16 amino acids. Germline assignment: CDR1 SGDLS and CDR2 YYNGEE. The CDR3 DNA sequence: TGTGCCACATCCCCAGGACTAGCGGGAGCGGCGGAGACCCAGTACTTC. Amino acid sequence: CATSPGLAGAAETQYF.